Many counts were recorded for the clone carrying this T cell receptor (beta chain). Antigen specificity is unknown. It was through 5'RACE template switching that TCR cDNA was made, with a universal primer site and UMIs added. TCRdb called the 5' RACE reads again in MiXCR, with one record for every CDR3 protein. The sample shows some 68,000 distinct CDR3 sequences, about 6% of them seen only once. The data derive from a study of T cells after yellow fever vaccination. Points from the study as a whole: At 95% to 98% for CD4 and approximately 89% for CD8, most primary-vaccination clones showed up again after the booster.

CDR1 and CDR2 (germline): SNHLY, FYNNEI. CDR3 length: 16 amino acids. The ends lost 3 bases at V and 2 bases at J; junction bases unmatched: 8. This clonotype was obtained from a man aged 18 to 30 who received the YFV17D yellow fever vaccine. The sample in question was CD8+ T cells sorted from PBMCs, obtained 35 to 50 days after the first yellow fever vaccination. The chain joins TRBV2 to TRBJ2-3; 7 bases fit TRBD2. The CDR3 nucleotides read TGTGCCAGCAGTGATCCCCGCGGGGGTTTCACAGATACGCAGTATTTT. It encodes CASSDPRGGFTDTQYF.